One sample yielded the 25 T cell receptor beta chains listed below, sequenced in a study of low-dose radiotherapy and immunotherapy resistance in tumors. TRAV and TRBV primers primed cDNA for both TCRalpha and TCRbeta. A constant-region primer paired with the V-primer adapter amplified TCRs over approximately 18 PCR cycles. TCRdb redid the calling of the reads with MiXCR, one entry per CDR3 protein. The sample has around 90,000 distinct CDR3 sequences, about 19% seen once; the top ten hold 4.5% to 7.5%. This sample's time point: before trial treatment. Here the sequenced sample was PBMCs, taken before treatment. These receptors were taken from a male donor with prostate cancer.

In its sample, this clonotype was seen once. It differs at one base from a far larger clone, so likely a read error. V gene TRBV6-2 or TRBV6-3 combines with J gene TRBJ2-1; perhaps TRBD1 as D (6 bases). The CDR3 is made up of 17 amino acids. Trimming took 3 bases from V and 10 from J, leaving 25 bases between them. The germline CDR1 and CDR2 sequences are MNHEY and SVGEGT. CDR3 sequence: CASSYRTPMTGSYEQFF. CDR3 nucleotide sequence: TGTGCCAGCAGTTATCGAACCCCGATGACAGGATCCTACGAGCAGTTCTTC.

This clonotype appeared many times. The chain employs TRBV21-1 and TRBJ2-7; the listed D gene, TRBD1, was not tested against the DNA. TRBV21-1 is a pseudogene locus. There are 14 residues in the CDR3. This CDR3 is CASSKVGARGEQYF. The CDR3 bases are TGTGCCAGCAGCAAAGTTGGGGCCCGGGGCGAGCAGTACTTC.

This clonotype was observed once. The CDR3 sequence is CSASEDTSNQPQHF. Here the CDR3 DNA reads TGCAGTGCTAGTGAGGACACTAGCAATCAGCCCCAGCATTTT. The genes are TRBV20-1 and TRBJ1-5; TRBD1 might be the D (5 bases). Germline V gives CDR1 DFQATT, CDR2 SNEGSKA (reference sequence). CDR3 size: 14 residues. Trimming left V 3 bases short and J 0 bases short, with 9 bases between.

The V gene is TRBV5-1, the J gene TRBJ1-2; weak D call: TRBD1 (5 bases). CDR1 SGHRS and CDR2 YFSETQ come from the germline V gene. V was clipped by 1 base and J by 4 bases, with 11 bases between them. This CDR3 comprises 14 residues. The CDR3 sequence: CASSLSRETYGYTF. The CDR3 coding sequence is TGCGCCAGCAGCTTGTCCAGGGAAACCTATGGCTACACCTTC.

At least ten counts were recorded for this clonotype. The chain couples TRBV20-1 to TRBJ1-5, with 11 positions matching TRBD1. The CDR3 has 15 residues. Germline CDR1 reads DFQATT; CDR2 reads SNEGSKA (reference sequence). The V gene end was trimmed by 6 bases and the J gene end by 3 bases; junction bases not matched to a gene: 7. Here the CDR3 reads CSAIRTGGVNQPQHF. The CDR3 DNA is TGCAGTGCCATTAGGACAGGGGGCGTCAATCAGCCCCAGCATTTT.

J is TRBJ1-5 and V is TRBV19; D is ambiguous. Trimming shortened V by 3 bases and J by 4 bases, and 16 bases separated the two germline ends. The CDR3 covers 16 residues. Germline V gene sequence: CDR1 LNHDA, CDR2 SQIVND (reference sequence). CDR3 loop: CASSMSGGVTNQPQHF. CDR3 nucleotide sequence: TGTGCCAGTAGTATGAGTGGCGGGGTGACTAATCAGCCCCAGCATTTT.

The chain is built from TRBV28 and TRBJ2-3; no definite D call. Germline assignment: CDR1 MDHEN and CDR2 SYDVKM. The germline V and J ends were trimmed by 6 bases and 7 bases, with 20 bases remaining between them. The length of the CDR3 is 15 residues. In nucleotides, the CDR3 is TGTGCCAGCAGCCGCCGGACCGGGTTTTCGCATACGCAGTATTTT. It encodes CASSRRTGFSHTQYF.

This clonotype was observed at least ten times. The chain couples TRBV27 to TRBJ2-1; D is ambiguous. The CDR3 is 18 residues long. Germline lookup yields CDR1 MNHEY and CDR2 SMNVEV (reference sequence). Between the trimmed V and J ends, which lost 0 bases and 3 bases, there was a span of 18 bases. CDR3 bases: TGTGCCAGCAGTTTATCGATAATAGCATATGCTGACTACAATGAGCAGTTCTTC. Amino acid sequence: CASSLSIIAYADYNEQFF.

This clonotype was recorded many times. The CDR3 DNA reads TGTGCCAGCAGCCAAGGAGATCGAGAGACCCAGTACTTC. Translation gives CASSQGDRETQYF. This chain connects TRBV4-2 to TRBJ2-5, with D hard to call. The V end was cut by 1 base, the J end by 4 bases, with 7 bases between. The germline V gene encodes CDR1 LGHNA and CDR2 YNFKEQ. The CDR3 length is 13 residues.

This chain uses TRBV28 with TRBJ2-3; D could derive from TRBD1 or TRBD2 (5 bases each). The V gene's germline CDR1 is MDHEN and CDR2 SYDVKM. V was cut by 3 bases and J by 0 bases, with 10 bases left in between. The CDR3 loop spans 15 amino acids. Written as DNA, the CDR3 is TGTGCCAGCAGTTTTTTGGGGACGAGCACAGATACGCAGTATTTT. This sequence encodes CASSFLGTSTDTQYF.

This clonotype was counted at least ten times. The gene calls are TRBV5-1 and TRBJ2-4; 13 bases match TRBD2. Trimming took 0 bases from V and 8 from J; bases not matched to a gene: 5. The CDR3 spans 16 residues. CDR1 and CDR2 from the germline V gene are SGHRS and YFSETQ. The CDR3 DNA is TGCGCCAGCAGCTTGGGACTAGCGGGAGGAGGGGACATTCAGTACTTC. It codes for CASSLGLAGGGDIQYF.

This clonotype has at least ten counts. This rearrangement joins TRBV6-1 to TRBJ2-7; 7 nucleotides agree with TRBD1. This CDR3 contains 14 residues. Germline CDR1 is MNHNS and CDR2 is SASEGT. The ends lost 6 bases at V and 4 bases at J; junction bases unmatched: 9. Here the CDR3 DNA reads TGTGCCAGCAGCCCAATACGACAGGGTTACGAGCAGTACTTC. Protein sequence: CASSPIRQGYEQYF.

The table lists this clonotype with many counts. The chain recombines TRBV19 with TRBJ1-4; D ambiguous. The CDR3 is 14 residues long. The germline V and J ends were trimmed by 3 bases and 3 bases, with 8 bases remaining between them. Per germline, CDR1 LNHDA and CDR2 SQIVND (reference sequence). In nucleotides, the CDR3 is TGTGCCAGTAGTATCCCAGCAGCTAATGAAAAACTGTTTTTT. It specifies CASSIPAANEKLFF.

This clonotype has a count of ten or more. This chain joins TRBV12-2 and TRBJ2-7; the table's D call, TRBD1, was not checked against the DNA. TRBV12-2 is noted as a pseudogene. The CDR3 totals 18 residues. CDR3 residues: CASRLEGTPDRGSYEQYF. The CDR3 coding sequence is TGTGCAAGTCGCTTAGAGGGAACACCAGACAGGGGATCCTACGAGCAGTACTTC.

In this sample, this clonotype turned up many times. The chain is built from TRBV12-3 or TRBV12-4 and TRBJ2-7, with a weak D call TRBD2 (5 bases). The CDR3 runs 13 residues. Trimming stripped 2 bases from V and 0 bases from J, with 5 bases between. The CDR3 bases are TGTGCCAGCAGTTTAAGCGGCTCCTACGAGCAGTACTTC. Translating gives CASSLSGSYEQYF.

This clonotype has a count of ten or more. The genes are TRBV12-5 and TRBJ2-5, with D unclear. V lost 4 bases and J 5 bases, leaving 11 bases between the germline ends. The CDR3 is 13 residues long. Germline V gives CDR1 LGHNT, CDR2 FRNRAP. CDR3 coding DNA: TGTGCTAGTGGTTCCCGAGGTCGGGAGACCCAGTACTTC. Protein product: CASGSRGRETQYF. The variable domain in full, with the rest retrieved from reference TRBV12-5 and TRBJ2-5, is DARVTQTPRHKVTEMGQEVTMRCQPILGHNTVFWYRQTMMQGLELLAYFRNRAPLDDSGMPKDRFSAEMPDATLATLKIQPSEPRDSAVYFCASGSRGRETQYFGPGTRLLVL.

This clonotype was counted many times. The V call is TRBV6-8, the J call TRBJ1-1; D is unclear. The CDR3 is 14 amino acids. The V gene lost 6 bases and the J gene lost 4 bases, with 15 bases spanning the gap. Germline V CDR1 and CDR2: MNHGY, SAAAGT. The CDR3 DNA reads as TGTGCCAGCAGCCCTACCTGGGGTGGCACTGAAGCTTTCTTT. Protein sequence: CASSPTWGGTEAFF.

This clonotype appeared many times. The V gene is TRBV3-1, the J gene TRBJ2-6; the match to TRBD1 covers 12 bases. CDR3 length equals 19 residues. Losses at the gene ends were 1 base for V and 2 bases for J; bases not matched to a gene: 6. Germline values: CDR1 LGHDT, CDR2 YNNKEL (reference sequence). In DNA form, the CDR3 reads TGTGCCAGCAGCCAAGCGGGGACAGGGGGCGTGACTGGGGCCAACGTCCTGACTTTC. Encoded protein: CASSQAGTGGVTGANVLTF. The full variable domain, with the rest looked up from reference TRBV3-1 and TRBJ2-6, is DTAVSQTPKYLVTQMGNDKSIKCEQNLGHDTMYWYKQDSKKFLKIMFSYNNKELIINETVPNRFSPKSPDKAHLNLHINSLELGDSAVYFCASSQAGTGGVTGANVLTFGAGSRLTVL.

This clonotype was detected many times. This chain links TRBV29-1 with TRBJ2-3; D may be TRBD1 (5 bases). The CDR3 has 15 residues. Trimming cost V 1 base and J 0 bases, with 11 bases left between them. Germline loops: CDR1 SQVTM, CDR2 ANQGSEA. The CDR3 coding sequence is TGCAGCGTTGAAGGTGGGGCAGGTAGCACAGATACGCAGTATTTT. Translation: CSVEGGAGSTDTQYF.

This clonotype was picked up many times. The V gene is TRBV20-1, the J gene TRBJ2-7, with D hard to call. The length of the CDR3 is 12 residues. Trimming removed 3 bases from V and 6 bases from J, with 12 bases in between. Germline values: CDR1 DFQATT, CDR2 SNEGSKA (reference sequence). The CDR3 nucleotides read TGCAGTGCTAGCGGTAGGGCTGGCGAGCAGTACTTC. Protein product: CSASGRAGEQYF.

This clonotype was picked up many times. The gene calls are TRBV10-3 and TRBJ2-1; tentatively, D is TRBD1 (5 bases). V was pared by 7 bases and J by 3 bases, with 10 bases between. Germline-derived CDR1 and CDR2 are ENHRY and SYGVKD. The CDR3 has 13 residues. In DNA, the CDR3 is TGTGCCATCATTAAGGGGAACTACAATGAGCAGTTCTTC. Protein product: CAIIKGNYNEQFF.

In this sample, this clonotype turned up many times. The chain is built from TRBV3-1 and TRBJ2-1; D uncertain. The germline CDR1 and CDR2 sequences are LGHDT and YNNKEL (reference sequence). The CDR3 consists of 16 residues. V was clipped by 1 base and J by 0 bases, with 10 bases between them. In DNA form, the CDR3 reads TGTGCCAGCAGCCAAGTTTATTTGAGCTCCTACAATGAGCAGTTCTTC. Amino acid sequence: CASSQVYLSSYNEQFF.

The rearrangement joins TRBV4-2 to TRBJ2-3; 7 positions agree with TRBD2. The trim removed 6 bases at V and 2 bases at J, leaving 8 bases unmatched. The CDR3 sequence is 15 residues long. Germline V CDR1 and CDR2: LGHNA, YNFKEQ. For the CDR3, the DNA is TGTGCCAGCAGTACCTCCGGGGGGTACACAGATACGCAGTATTTT. Amino acids: CASSTSGGYTDTQYF.

This clonotype was observed many times. V usage is TRBV20-1 and J usage is TRBJ2-1; 12 bases align to TRBD2. Germline assignment: CDR1 DFQATT and CDR2 SNEGSKA (reference sequence). V shed 6 bases and J 12 bases; nucleotides not matched to a gene: 12. This CDR3 is 14 amino acids long. The CDR3 sequence is CSAEAPTSGSRQFF. CDR3 DNA: TGCAGTGCCGAGGCCCCGACTAGCGGGAGTAGGCAGTTCTTC.

This clonotype has a count of ten or more. The DNA of the CDR3 is TGCGCCAGCAGCTTGGGGACAGCGAACACCGGGGAGCTGTTTTTT. Amino acids: CASSLGTANTGELFF. The chain uses TRBV5-1 and TRBJ2-2, with D perhaps matching TRBD1 (6 bases). CDR3 length equals 15 residues. Trimming removed 0 bases at V and 0 bases at J, with 6 bases between. The germline gives CDR1 SGHRS, CDR2 YFSETQ.